This T cell receptor beta chain was found in a study of blood T cell repertoires in COVID-19. Overall study context: The analysed material was cDNA or gDNA that came from T cells, B-cell-depleted T cells, or PBMCs.

CDR1 is LNHNV and CDR2 is YYDKDF in the germline V gene (reference sequence). The CDR3 totals 15 residues. V dropped 5 bases and J dropped 7; count of bases not matched to a gene: 12. The assay was immunoSEQ multiplex PCR, and TCRdb's table has in-frame clones only and misses some. Found here are about 230,000 clones, 84% of them singletons; the top ten hold around 4%. This chain uses TRBV15 with TRBJ1-2; 8 nucleotides align to TRBD1. Sequenced sample: peripheral blood. This receptor was obtained from a man aged 45 to 65 with active or convalescent COVID-19. The CDR3 bases are TGTGCCACCAGCTCACAGACAGGGGATAGTGGTGGCTACACCTTC. Protein sequence: CATSSQTGDSGGYTF.